A single TCR beta chain is shown here with its context. This entry comes from a study of blood T cell repertoires in COVID-19. Across the study: PBMCs, B-cell-depleted T cells, or T cells were the source of the cDNA or gDNA that made up the material.

The assay was immunoSEQ multiplex PCR, and TCRdb's table has in-frame clones only and misses some. The sample carries over 40,000 clones, 90% recorded once. The CDR3 loop spans 19 amino acids. Germline-derived CDR1 and CDR2 are SGHAT and FQNNGV. Trimming cost V 5 bases and J 2 bases; bases outside gene matches: 18. The source of this sequence is a man aged 70 or older with acute or convalescent COVID-19. The chain combines TRBV11-2 with TRBJ1-3, with 7 nucleotides matching TRBD1. The sequencing sample was made of peripheral blood. CDR3 coding DNA: TGTGCCAGCAGCCCCCGCGGACAGGCTTTTTATTGGCCTGGAAACACCATATATTTT. Encoded protein: CASSPRGQAFYWPGNTIYF.